This TCR beta chain was obtained from a study of CD8+ T cells in alopecia areata. The CDR3 runs 13 residues. The ends were cut back, 1 base at V and 9 bases at J, with 10 bases in the middle. Germline loops: CDR1 LNHNV, CDR2 YYDKDF (reference sequence). Treatment noted: oral pan-JAK inhibitor, 5-10 mg twice daily. Turning to this clone: Antigen specificity is unknown.

Study results and caveats: Scalp clonality and expanded CD8+ clones among the top 100 showed significant decreases with tofacitinib.

Following extraction, RNA underwent reverse transcription to cDNA, which served as the sequencing template. Data came from immunoSEQ multiplex PCR; TCRdb stores just in-frame clones and leaves some out. The sample yields 150,000 to 250,000 clones, roughly 64% seen once. This sequence joins TRBV15 and TRBJ2-1, with D perhaps matching TRBD1 (5 bases). Here the sequenced sample was CD4+ T cells sorted from blood, taken at week 24, from a patient treated with tofacitinib. The receptor's source is a human donor with alopecia areata. CDR3 region: CATSRVQEGEQFF. In DNA, the CDR3 is TGTGCCACCAGCAGAGTACAGGAAGGTGAGCAGTTCTTC.